This paragraph covers one T cell receptor (beta chain) sequence. No antigen is known for it. The sample comes from a study of blood T cells in healthy people across ages. V shed 0 bases, J shed 11 bases, and the junction held 5 bases outside the gene matches. Germline lookup yields CDR1 MNHEY and CDR2 SVGEGT. The CDR3 has 13 amino acids. For the second PCR, which ran for 7 to 11 cycles, a sample-barcoded 5' primer and a J-beta primer mix were used. TCRdb analysed the 5' RACE reads with MiXCR anew, one entry per CDR3 protein. The table records approximately 960,000 distinct CDR3 sequences, roughly 28% of them present only once. Findings of the study overall: Diversity of TCR beta per million T cells declined in a roughly linear way with age.

These data were also filed under a second study, of T cells of mothers and their children. That source notes: Second-round PCR products received sample barcodes and 2-4 random nucleotides from the M1S primer. The TCR beta CDR3 read count exceeded 8.5 million for each mother and was a few million for each child.

The receptor's source is a woman in her 40s in good health. The V gene is TRBV6-2 or TRBV6-3, the J gene TRBJ1-1, with TRBD1 matching over 8 bases. Sequenced input: blood. The CDR3 DNA follows: TGTGCCAGCAGTTACTCAGCGACAGGGGTGGCTTTCTTT. Protein sequence: CASSYSATGVAFF.